A few counts support the clone carrying this T cell receptor beta chain. This record belongs to a study of blood T cell repertoires in COVID-19. Study overall: Donors in the United States, Italy and Spain gave samples during acute or convalescent COVID-19. PBMCs, B-cell-depleted T cells, or T cells provided the cDNA or gDNA that made up the material.

J gave up 2 bases and V 5 bases, and 5 bases lay outside the gene matches. The CDR3 length is 15 residues. The germline gives CDR1 MDHEN, CDR2 SYDVKM. As handled by the study authors: The assay estimated nucleated cells by amplifying reference gene primers. Sequencing was performed with immunoSEQ multiplex PCR; in TCRdb, only in-frame clones are kept and a portion is missing. Clone size and V and J calls were adopted from that table, with D and trimming inferred from the DNA. This sample yields 65,000 to 95,000 clones, of which 70% to 90% are seen a single time; 8.3% belongs to the top ten. The TCR comes from a man younger than 40 with acute or convalescent COVID-19. J is TRBJ2-3 and V is TRBV28; 9 nucleotides align to TRBD2. The material sequenced was peripheral blood. Here the CDR3 DNA reads TGTGCCAGCAGTAATAGCGGGGGATCCACAGATACGCAGTATTTT. Translating it yields CASSNSGGSTDTQYF.